These 5 T cell receptor beta chains share one sample of origin, sequenced in a study of cytomegalovirus exposure and HLA in healthy donors (dated by TCRdb to 2016 to 2017). Receptor amplification or capture employed the immunoSEQ multiplex PCR assay. For the multiplex PCR, a mixture combining 60 forward primers for TCR Vbeta segments and 13 reverse primers for TCR Jbeta segments was used. TCRdb obtained this table from immuneACCESS and retained in-frame rearrangements with V and J assigned. These tables miss some clones; where compared with another copy, unresolved V genes account for less than half of the shortfall, and the remainder is unexplained. In all, the sample holds about 150,000 clones, and 8.5% to 10% of those were seen once. Of the sample, less than 2% is held by the ten largest clones. The sequenced material came from PBMCs. These TCRs come from a man aged 50 to 60 in good health and CMV-seronegative.

This chain joins TRBV19 and TRBJ2-3, with TRBD2 matching over 11 bases. Germline trimming cut 8 bases from V and 10 bases from J; bases unmatched to any gene: 11. The CDR3 length is 14 residues. CDR1 and CDR2 from the germline V gene are LNHDA and SQIVND (reference sequence). The CDR3 spells CASSYSGRAGAQYF. In nucleotides, the CDR3 is TGTGCCAGTTCCTATAGCGGGAGGGCCGGGGCGCAGTATTTT.

In DNA form, the CDR3 reads TGTGCCAGCAGTCTTAGGACTGATCTGAGCACTGAAGCTTTCTTT. Residues: CASSLRTDLSTEAFF. The chain uses TRBV28 and TRBJ1-1; no clear D. From germline, CDR1 is MDHEN and CDR2 SYDVKM. This CDR3 comprises 15 residues. The germline V and J ends were trimmed by 5 bases and 4 bases, with 17 bases remaining between them.

This clone has more than one count but fewer than ten. The chain is built from TRBV27 and TRBJ1-5; D ambiguous. The length of the CDR3 is 15 residues. Germline V gene lookup returns CDR1 MNHEY and CDR2 SMNVEV (reference sequence). V lost 0 bases and J 1 base, leaving 7 bases between the germline ends. CDR3 DNA: TGTGCCAGCAGTTTATCGCTCCTAAGCAATCAGCCCCAGCATTTT. Protein sequence: CASSLSLLSNQPQHF.

Only a few counts were recorded for this clone. The J gene is TRBJ1-4, the V gene TRBV6-1, with D perhaps TRBD1 (6 bases). This CDR3 is 13 amino acids long. Germline lookup yields CDR1 MNHNS and CDR2 SASEGT. Trimming took off 7 bases at V and 3 bases at J, with 9 bases between the two ends. The CDR3, as DNA: TGTGCCAGCAACAGGGCGCCTAATGAAAAACTGTTTTTT. Its protein is CASNRAPNEKLFF.

The chain couples TRBV9 to TRBJ2-5; D remains unclear. Germline CDR1 SGDLS, CDR2 YYNGEE. The CDR3 is 13 residues long. The germline V and J ends were trimmed by 0 bases and 2 bases, with 5 bases remaining between them. DNA of the CDR3: TGTGCCAGCAGCGTAGGGCAACAAGAGACCCAGTACTTC. This gives the protein CASSVGQQETQYF.